These 17 T cell receptor beta chains originate from one sample sequenced in a study of cytomegalovirus exposure and HLA in healthy donors. PCR used 60 Vbeta primers and 13 Jbeta primers. Here immunoSEQ multiplex PCR was the method, and the copy in TCRdb shows in-frame clones only, minus some. In the table there are 130,000 to 150,000 clones, approximately 80% of which are singletons. The sequenced sample was PBMCs. The receptors derive from a man aged 35 to 55 in good health and CMV-seropositive.

This rearrangement joins TRBV4-3 to TRBJ1-4; 8 nucleotides line up with TRBD1. The V and J ends lost 4 bases and 7 bases, in that order; junction bases with no gene match: 8. CDR3 length: 15 residues. Looked up from germline, CDR1 is LGHNA and CDR2 is YSLEER. CDR3 in DNA: TGCGCCAGCAGCCGAGGACAGGGCTTTGGTGAAAAACTGTTTTTT. Translated: CASSRGQGFGEKLFF.

The rearrangement joins TRBV9 to TRBJ2-3; the match to TRBD1 covers 7 bases. J lost 6 bases, V lost 6 bases, and 10 bases had no gene match. The CDR3 runs 14 residues. Germline V gene lookup returns CDR1 SGDLS and CDR2 YYNGEE. CDR3 in amino acids: CASTGGRLLDTQYF. In DNA form, the CDR3 reads TGTGCCAGCACAGGGGGACGCCTCTTGGATACGCAGTATTTT.

The genes are TRBV27 and TRBJ1-4; D is undetermined. CDR1 MNHEY and CDR2 SMNVEV come from the germline V gene (reference sequence). Between the trimmed V and J ends, which lost 2 bases and 4 bases, there was a span of 8 bases. The CDR3 is 14 residues long. The CDR3 here is CASSLMASNEKLFF. For the CDR3, the DNA is TGTGCCAGCAGTTTAATGGCCAGTAATGAAAAACTGTTTTTT.

The chain is built from TRBV11-2 and TRBJ1-1; TRBD1 matches at 7 bases. Germline loops: CDR1 SGHAT, CDR2 FQNNGV. With 1 base clipped from V and 2 bases from J, the junction kept 7 bases outside the gene matches. The length of the CDR3 is 16 residues. Here the CDR3 reads CASSLGWAGGNTEAFF. CDR3 sequence (DNA): TGTGCCAGCAGCTTAGGGTGGGCAGGGGGAAACACTGAAGCTTTCTTT.

The gene calls are TRBV27 and TRBJ1-1; 10 positions agree with TRBD1. The ends lost 6 bases at V and 1 base at J; junction bases unmatched: 2. This CDR3 spans 14 amino acids. CDR1 and CDR2 from the germline V gene are MNHEY and SMNVEV (reference sequence). DNA of the CDR3: TGTGCCAGCAGCTGGACAGGGGGGAACACTGAAGCTTTCTTT. It translates to CASSWTGGNTEAFF.

CDR3 in DNA: TGTGCCAGCTCACCTCGGACAGTAGAAAACATTCAGTACTTC. It yields the protein CASSPRTVENIQYF. The chain combines TRBV18 with TRBJ2-4; weak D call: TRBD1 (6 bases). The V and J ends lost 3 bases and 5 bases respectively, with 11 bases between them. Germline CDR1 KGHSH, CDR2 LQKENI. The CDR3 is made up of 14 amino acids.

The gene calls are TRBV19 and TRBJ1-1; 8 bases line up with TRBD1. The germline V gene encodes CDR1 LNHDA and CDR2 SQIVND (reference sequence). The V and J ends lost 7 bases and 7 bases, in that order; junction bases with no gene match: 11. This CDR3 comprises 14 residues. CDR3 in amino acids: CASTKDREGGEAFF. DNA of the CDR3: TGTGCCAGTACCAAGGACAGGGAGGGTGGTGAAGCTTTCTTT.

This chain connects TRBV25-1 to TRBJ2-7; 7 bases align to TRBD1. CDR1 and CDR2 from the germline V gene are MGHDK and SYGVNS. Losses at the gene ends were 8 bases for V and 0 bases for J; bases not matched to a gene: 4. The CDR3 consists of 13 residues. As DNA, the CDR3 is TGTGCCAGCGAGGACAGGAGCTCCTACGAGCAGTACTTC. The encoded protein is CASEDRSSYEQYF.

The genes are TRBV7-9 and TRBJ1-1, with 7 bases that match TRBD1. From germline, CDR1 is SEHNR and CDR2 FQNEAQ (reference sequence). V lost 5 bases and J lost 1; bases outside the gene matches: 7. The CDR3 runs 15 residues. CDR3 nucleotides: TGTGCCAGCAGCGCCAACAGGGGAGCGAACACTGAAGCTTTCTTT. Protein sequence: CASSANRGANTEAFF.

The V gene is TRBV14, the J gene TRBJ1-4; 9 bases are shared with TRBD1. Germline CDR1 reads SGHDN; CDR2 reads FVKESK. The ends lost 3 bases at V and 5 bases at J; junction bases unmatched: 4. CDR3 length equals 15 residues. For the CDR3, the DNA is TGTGCCAGCAGCCATGCCGGGACAGGGAATGAAAAACTGTTTTTT. Translating it yields CASSHAGTGNEKLFF.

Written as DNA, the CDR3 is TGCGCCAGCAGCTTGGTATTCGGAGGATACCAAAGCGATGAGCAGTTCTTC. This sequence encodes CASSLVFGGYQSDEQFF. The chain joins TRBV5-1 to TRBJ2-1; D perhaps matches TRBD2 (5 bases). The V gene lost 0 bases and the J gene lost 8 bases, with 21 bases spanning the gap. CDR1 SGHRS and CDR2 YFSETQ come from the germline V gene. This CDR3 contains 17 residues. The full variable domain, completed using reference TRBV5-1 and TRBJ2-1, is KAGVTQTPRYLIKTRGQQVTLSCSPISGHRSVSWYQQTPGQGLQFLFEYFSETQRNKGNFPGRFSGRQFSNSRSEMNVSTLELGDSALYLCASSLVFGGYQSDEQFFGPGTRLTVL.

Comments on this clone: Germline and junction disagree at one end, which may indicate a read error. The chain has TRBV5-6 and TRBJ1-2; D possibly corresponds to TRBD1 (6 bases). The CDR3 has 11 residues. CDR1 SGHDT and CDR2 YYEEEE come from the germline V gene. CDR3 sequence: CASSLVWDNSF. The CDR3 DNA is TGTGCCAGCAGCTTGGTGTGGGACAACTCCTTC.

The genes are TRBV6-5 and TRBJ1-4; no reliable D call. Trimming pared 0 bases from V and 1 base from J, leaving 9 bases between. The CDR3 runs 16 residues. From germline, CDR1 is MNHEY and CDR2 SVGAGI. CDR3 sequence: CASSYSSGRTNEKLFF. The CDR3 DNA reads TGTGCCAGCAGTTACTCGAGTGGGAGAACTAATGAAAAACTGTTTTTT.

The chain couples TRBV11-3 to TRBJ2-3, with D perhaps matching TRBD2 (5 bases). Germline V gives CDR1 SGHNT, CDR2 YENEEA. The CDR3 extends over 14 amino acids. V was clipped by 3 bases and J by 3 bases, with 10 bases between them. CDR3 coding DNA: TGTGCCAGCAGCTTCGGGATTACGACAGATACGCAGTATTTT. Its translation: CASSFGITTDTQYF.

The rearrangement links TRBV5-4 to TRBJ2-7, with D tentatively TRBD1 (6 bases). The germline V gene has CDR1 SGHNT and CDR2 YYREEE (reference sequence). Trimming took 2 bases from V and 4 from J, leaving 13 bases between them. This CDR3 is built from 14 residues. CDR3 bases: TGTGCCAGCAGCTTAATAGACAGGAGATACGAGCAGTACTTC. It codes for CASSLIDRRYEQYF.

The V call is TRBV11-2, the J call TRBJ1-2, with D perhaps matching TRBD1 (6 bases). CDR1 is SGHAT, CDR2 FQNNGV, per germline. V was cut by 3 bases and J by 4 bases, with 15 bases left in between. The CDR3 length is 15 residues. The CDR3 region has the DNA TGTGCCAGCAGCTTTGCGGGGGGCGCTGGCTATGGCTACACCTTC. It codes for CASSFAGGAGYGYTF.

The chain has TRBV30 and TRBJ1-3, with TRBD1 matching 7 bases. This CDR3 has 14 residues. The germline CDR1 and CDR2 sequences are GTSNPN and SVGIG (reference sequence). The V and J ends lost 2 bases and 3 bases, in that order; junction bases with no gene match: 4. The CDR3 reads CAWSQTGRGNTIYF. The DNA for the CDR3 is TGTGCCTGGAGTCAGACAGGGCGTGGAAACACCATATATTTT.